The 11 T cell receptor beta chains in this list originate from one sample, sequenced in a study of siplizumab effects on memory and regulatory T cells (dated by TCRdb to the late 2010s). The library relied on the immunoSEQ multiplex PCR assay. Imported from immuneACCESS, the table was reduced by TCRdb to in-frame sequences with V and J called. These copies leave out some clones; in studies compared against another copy, an unresolved V gene accounts for under half, and the cause of the remainder is not known. The sample yields about 110,000 clones; around 92% were counted once. About 0.75% of the sample is held by the ten biggest clonotypes. Sequencing was performed on Tregs sorted from blood. The receptors stem from a human donor in good health.

The V call is TRBV7-3, the J call TRBJ1-1; D unresolved. Trimming shortened V by 5 bases and J by 1 base, and 11 bases separated the two germline ends. This CDR3 contains 14 residues. Per germline, CDR1 SGHTA and CDR2 FQGTGA. Written as DNA, the CDR3 is TGTGCCAGCAGCCCCGGAGGGAAGAACACTGAAGCTTTCTTT. It specifies CASSPGGKNTEAFF.

The V gene is TRBV10-1, the J gene TRBJ2-2; perhaps TRBD2 as D (6 bases). The CDR3 sequence is 16 residues long. Germline lookup yields CDR1 WNHNN and CDR2 SYGVQD (reference sequence). V was shortened by 3 bases and J by 0 bases, with 11 bases between the two germline ends. CDR3 DNA sequence: TGCGCCAGCAGTGATATAGCGGACGCGAACACCGGGGAGCTGTTTTTT. Protein product: CASSDIADANTGELFF.

Of note for this clone: This specimen includes other DNA sequences encoding the same CDR3. V usage is TRBV6-5 and J usage is TRBJ1-3; D is ambiguous. Germline CDR1 is MNHEY and CDR2 is SVGAGI. The CDR3 loop spans 13 amino acids. V dropped 6 bases and J dropped 1 base, with 7 bases sitting between them. The CDR3: CASSPLSGNTIYF. The CDR3 nucleotides read TGTGCCAGCAGCCCCTTATCTGGAAACACCATATATTTT.

The chain links TRBV2 to TRBJ2-2; the D gene is possibly TRBD2 (7 bases). Trimming stripped 6 bases from V and 6 bases from J, with 14 bases between. In germline, CDR1 is SNHLY, CDR2 FYNNEI. The CDR3 extends over 14 amino acids. The CDR3 DNA follows: TGTGCCAGCAGAGGGGGGGCGGGCGCCGGGGAGCTGTTTTTT. It translates to CASRGGAGAGELFF.

The chain combines TRBV5-1 with TRBJ2-4, with D maybe TRBD1 (6 bases). The CDR3 covers 15 residues. In germline, CDR1 is SGHRS, CDR2 YFSETQ. The ends were cut back, 4 bases at V and 5 bases at J, with 16 bases in the middle. The CDR3 DNA sequence: TGCGCCAGCAGCCGAGGGGGAGTTGAGGAAAACATTCAGTACTTC. Its translation: CASSRGGVEENIQYF.

The J gene is TRBJ2-7, the V gene TRBV6-4, with a possible D match to TRBD1 (6 bases). This CDR3 has 15 amino acids. V was trimmed by 7 bases and J by 0 bases, leaving 16 bases between them. Germline V gene data show CDR1 as MRHNA and CDR2 as SNTAGT. The CDR3 DNA sequence: TGTGCCAGCAATTTTCAGGGGTCTCTCTCCTACGAGCAGTACTTC. Amino acid sequence: CASNFQGSLSYEQYF.

The rearrangement uses TRBV12-5 and TRBJ1-1, with 7 bases identical to TRBD1. CDR3 length: 15 amino acids. Looked up from germline, CDR1 is LGHNT and CDR2 is FRNRAP. The V segment lost 2 bases and the J segment 4 bases; nucleotides outside the gene matches: 7. The CDR3 loop is CASGLPYPGGTEAFF. The CDR3 region has the DNA TGTGCTAGTGGTTTGCCTTACCCAGGGGGCACTGAAGCTTTCTTT.

The chain is built from TRBV5-6 and TRBJ2-1; a possible D gene is TRBD1 (5 bases). The germline V gene encodes CDR1 SGHDT and CDR2 YYEEEE. The CDR3 spans 14 residues. V lost 0 bases and J 4 bases, leaving 8 bases between the germline ends. CDR3 coding DNA: TGTGCCAGCAGCTTGGATCAGGGTTACAATGAGCAGTTCTTC. This sequence encodes CASSLDQGYNEQFF.

Here the CDR3 reads CASSELRVRLAVVYTQYF. In DNA form, the CDR3 reads TGTGCCAGCTCCGAACTGAGGGTCCGACTAGCGGTCGTGTATACGCAGTATTTT. The rearrangement uses TRBV18 and TRBJ2-3, with 9 bases that match TRBD2. CDR1 and CDR2 (germline): KGHSH, LQKENI. The CDR3 contains 18 residues. Unmatched junction bases numbered 20, after V lost 6 bases and J lost 7 bases.

The V call is TRBV11-3, the J call TRBJ2-7; 9 nucleotides align to TRBD1. Germline values: CDR1 SGHNT, CDR2 YENEEA. The V gene end was trimmed by 1 base and the J gene end by 4 bases; junction bases not matched to a gene: 5. The CDR3 totals 15 residues. The CDR3 reads CASSLAGTGLYEQYF. In DNA form, the CDR3 reads TGTGCCAGCAGCTTAGCTGGGACAGGGTTATACGAGCAGTACTTC.

CDR3 DNA: TGTGCCAGCCGACCGCAGGGGGGCGAGCAGTACTTC. It yields the protein CASRPQGGEQYF. This chain links TRBV11-2 with TRBJ2-7; the D gene is possibly TRBD1 (7 bases). Per germline, CDR1 SGHAT and CDR2 FQNNGV. The CDR3 loop spans 12 amino acids. V was pared by 8 bases and J by 6 bases, with 14 bases between.